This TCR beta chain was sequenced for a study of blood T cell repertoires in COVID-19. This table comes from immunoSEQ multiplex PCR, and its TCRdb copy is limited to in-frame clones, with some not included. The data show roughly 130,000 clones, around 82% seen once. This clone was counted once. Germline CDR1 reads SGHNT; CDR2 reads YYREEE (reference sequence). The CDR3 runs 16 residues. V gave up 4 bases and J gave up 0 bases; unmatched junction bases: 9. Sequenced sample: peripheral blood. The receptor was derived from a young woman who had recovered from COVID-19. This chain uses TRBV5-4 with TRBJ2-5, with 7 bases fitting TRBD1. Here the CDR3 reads CASSRGQSRDQETQYF. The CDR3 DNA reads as TGTGCCAGCAGCCGGGGACAGAGCAGGGACCAAGAGACCCAGTACTTC.